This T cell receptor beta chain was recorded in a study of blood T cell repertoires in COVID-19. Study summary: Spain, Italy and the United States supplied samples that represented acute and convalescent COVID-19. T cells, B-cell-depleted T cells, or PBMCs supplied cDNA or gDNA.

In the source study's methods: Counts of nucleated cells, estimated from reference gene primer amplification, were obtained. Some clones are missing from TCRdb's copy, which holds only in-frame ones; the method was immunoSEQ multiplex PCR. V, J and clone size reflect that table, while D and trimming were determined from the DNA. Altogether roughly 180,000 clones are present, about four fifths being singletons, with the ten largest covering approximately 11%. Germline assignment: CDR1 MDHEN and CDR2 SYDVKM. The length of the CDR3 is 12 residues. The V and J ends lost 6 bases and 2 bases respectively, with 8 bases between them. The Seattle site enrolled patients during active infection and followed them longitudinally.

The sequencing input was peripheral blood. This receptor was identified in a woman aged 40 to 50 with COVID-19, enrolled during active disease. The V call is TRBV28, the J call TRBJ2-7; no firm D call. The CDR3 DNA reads TGTGCCAGCAGGCGTTCAACCTACGAGCAGTACTTC. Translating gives CASRRSTYEQYF.